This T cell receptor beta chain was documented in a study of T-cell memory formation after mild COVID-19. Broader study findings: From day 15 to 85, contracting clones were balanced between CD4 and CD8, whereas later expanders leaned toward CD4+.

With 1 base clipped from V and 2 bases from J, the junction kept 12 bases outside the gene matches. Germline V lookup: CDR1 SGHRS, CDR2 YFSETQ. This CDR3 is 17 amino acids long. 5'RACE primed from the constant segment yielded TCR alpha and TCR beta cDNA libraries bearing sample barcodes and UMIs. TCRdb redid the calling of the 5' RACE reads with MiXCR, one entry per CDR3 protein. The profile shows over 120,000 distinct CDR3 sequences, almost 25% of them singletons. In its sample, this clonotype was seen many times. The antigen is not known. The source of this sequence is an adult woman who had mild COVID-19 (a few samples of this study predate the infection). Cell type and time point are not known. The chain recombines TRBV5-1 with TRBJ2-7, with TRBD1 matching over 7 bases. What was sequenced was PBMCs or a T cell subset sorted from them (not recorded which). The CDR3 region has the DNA TGCGCCAGCAGCTTGTCGAAAACAGGGGAAACGCCCTACGAGCAGTACTTC. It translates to CASSLSKTGETPYEQYF.